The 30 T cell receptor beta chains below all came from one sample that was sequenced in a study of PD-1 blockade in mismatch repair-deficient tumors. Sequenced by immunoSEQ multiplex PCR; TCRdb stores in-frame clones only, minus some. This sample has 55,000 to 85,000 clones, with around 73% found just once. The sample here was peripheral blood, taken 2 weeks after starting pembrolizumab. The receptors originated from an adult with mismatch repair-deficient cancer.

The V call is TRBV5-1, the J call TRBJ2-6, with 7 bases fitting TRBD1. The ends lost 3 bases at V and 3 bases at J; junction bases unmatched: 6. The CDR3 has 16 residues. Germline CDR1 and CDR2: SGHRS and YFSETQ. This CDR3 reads CASSSDRALGANVLTF. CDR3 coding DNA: TGCGCCAGCAGCTCCGACAGGGCGCTTGGGGCCAACGTCCTGACTTTC. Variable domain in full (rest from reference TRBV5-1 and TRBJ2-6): KAGVTQTPRYLIKTRGQQVTLSCSPISGHRSVSWYQQTPGQGLQFLFEYFSETQRNKGNFPGRFSGRQFSNSRSEMNVSTLELGDSALYLCASSSDRALGANVLTFGAGSRLTVL.

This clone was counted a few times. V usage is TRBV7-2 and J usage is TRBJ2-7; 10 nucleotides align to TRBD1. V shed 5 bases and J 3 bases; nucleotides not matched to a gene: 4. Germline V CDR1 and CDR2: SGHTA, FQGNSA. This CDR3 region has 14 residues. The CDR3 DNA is TGTGCCAGCAGCAAGGACAGGGGGAGCTACGAGCAGTACTTC. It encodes CASSKDRGSYEQYF.

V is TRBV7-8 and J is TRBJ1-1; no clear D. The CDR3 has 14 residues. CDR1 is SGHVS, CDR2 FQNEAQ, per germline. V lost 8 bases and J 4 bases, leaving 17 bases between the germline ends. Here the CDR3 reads CASDVREMGTEAFF. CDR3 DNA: TGTGCCAGCGACGTCCGGGAAATGGGCACTGAAGCTTTCTTT.

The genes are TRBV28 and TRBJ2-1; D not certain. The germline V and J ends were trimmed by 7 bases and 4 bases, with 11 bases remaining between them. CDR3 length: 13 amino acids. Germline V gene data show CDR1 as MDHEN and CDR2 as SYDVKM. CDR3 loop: CASILTGYNEQFF. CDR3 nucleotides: TGTGCCAGCATCCTGACGGGTTACAATGAGCAGTTCTTC.

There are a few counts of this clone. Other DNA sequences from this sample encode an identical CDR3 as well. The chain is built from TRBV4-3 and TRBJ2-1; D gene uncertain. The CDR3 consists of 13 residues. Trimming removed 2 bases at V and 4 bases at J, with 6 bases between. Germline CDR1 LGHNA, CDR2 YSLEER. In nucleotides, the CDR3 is TGCGCCAGCAGCCAAAACTTGTACAATGAGCAGTTCTTC. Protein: CASSQNLYNEQFF.

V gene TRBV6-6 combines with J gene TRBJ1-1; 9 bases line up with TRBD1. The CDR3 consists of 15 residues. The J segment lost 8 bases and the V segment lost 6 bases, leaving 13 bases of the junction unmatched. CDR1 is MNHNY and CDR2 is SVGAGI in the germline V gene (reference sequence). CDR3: CASSPAGTGLREAFF. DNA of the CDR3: TGTGCCAGCAGCCCCGCGGGGACAGGGTTAAGGGAAGCTTTCTTT.

CDR3 sequence (DNA): TGTGCCAGCTCACCCACCAATCAGCCCCAGCATTTT. It is translated as CASSPTNQPQHF. The chain recombines TRBV18 with TRBJ1-5; no definite D call. Trimming shortened V by 3 bases and J by 3 bases, and 3 bases separated the two germline ends. The CDR3 length is 12 residues. The V gene's germline CDR1 is KGHSH and CDR2 LQKENI.

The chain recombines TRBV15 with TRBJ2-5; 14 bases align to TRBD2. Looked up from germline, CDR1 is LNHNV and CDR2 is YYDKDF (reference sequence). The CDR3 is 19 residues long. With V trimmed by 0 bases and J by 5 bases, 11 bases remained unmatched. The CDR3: CATSRDQLTSGRGEETQYF. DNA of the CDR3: TGTGCCACCAGCAGAGATCAATTGACTAGCGGGAGGGGAGAGGAGACCCAGTACTTC.

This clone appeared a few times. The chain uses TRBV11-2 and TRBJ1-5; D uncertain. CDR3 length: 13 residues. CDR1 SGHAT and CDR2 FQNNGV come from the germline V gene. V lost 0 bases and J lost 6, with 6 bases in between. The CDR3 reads CASSLDLGQPQHF. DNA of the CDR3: TGTGCCAGCAGCTTAGATCTTGGTCAGCCCCAGCATTTT. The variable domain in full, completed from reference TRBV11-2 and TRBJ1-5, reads EAGVAQSPRYKIIEKRQSVAFWCNPISGHATLYWYQQILGQGPKLLIQFQNNGVVDDSQLPKDRFSAERLKGVDSTLKIQPAKLEDSAVYLCASSLDLGQPQHFGDGTRLSIL.

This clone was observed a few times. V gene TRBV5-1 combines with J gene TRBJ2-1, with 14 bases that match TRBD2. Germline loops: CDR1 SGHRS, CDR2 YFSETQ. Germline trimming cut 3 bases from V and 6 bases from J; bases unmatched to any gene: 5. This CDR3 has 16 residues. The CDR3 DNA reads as TGCGCCAGCAGCTGGGGCGGGACTAGCGGGAGCAATGAGCAGTTCTTC. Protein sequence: CASSWGGTSGSNEQFF.

As DNA, the CDR3 is TGTGCCAGCAGCCCCGTGGAGGATGAAAAACTGTTTTTT. Translation: CASSPVEDEKLFF. This sequence joins TRBV7-9 and TRBJ1-4; no clear D gene. Germline CDR1 and CDR2: SEHNR and FQNEAQ (reference sequence). V gave up 5 bases and J gave up 6 bases, with 10 bases separating them. The CDR3 is made up of 13 amino acids.

CDR3 in amino acids: CASRRADTQYF. Written as DNA, the CDR3 is TGTGCCAGTCGGCGGGCAGATACGCAGTATTTT. The chain joins TRBV19 to TRBJ2-3, with D perhaps TRBD2 (5 bases). Germline V CDR1 and CDR2: LNHDA, SQIVND (reference sequence). V lost 8 bases to trimming and J lost 4 bases, with 7 bases between them. The CDR3 is made up of 11 amino acids.

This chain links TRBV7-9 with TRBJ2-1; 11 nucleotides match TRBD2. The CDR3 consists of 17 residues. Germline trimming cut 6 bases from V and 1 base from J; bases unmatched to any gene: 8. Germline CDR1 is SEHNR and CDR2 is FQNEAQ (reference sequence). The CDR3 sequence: CASRPLTSGRSYNEQFF. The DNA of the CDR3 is TGTGCCAGCAGGCCCCTCACTAGCGGGAGATCCTACAATGAGCAGTTCTTC.

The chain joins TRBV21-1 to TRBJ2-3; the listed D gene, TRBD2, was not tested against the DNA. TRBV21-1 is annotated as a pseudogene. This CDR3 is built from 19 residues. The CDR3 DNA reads TGTGCCAGCAGCATAGCAGCGGGACCGTCGAGTGTAAGCGCAGATACGCAGTATTTT. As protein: CASSIAAGPSSVSADTQYF.

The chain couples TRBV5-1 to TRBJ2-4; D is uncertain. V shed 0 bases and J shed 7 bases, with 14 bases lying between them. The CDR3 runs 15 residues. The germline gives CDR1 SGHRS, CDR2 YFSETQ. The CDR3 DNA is TGCGCCAGCAGCTTGGCGACGGGCCCCGGGAACATTCAGTACTTC. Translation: CASSLATGPGNIQYF.

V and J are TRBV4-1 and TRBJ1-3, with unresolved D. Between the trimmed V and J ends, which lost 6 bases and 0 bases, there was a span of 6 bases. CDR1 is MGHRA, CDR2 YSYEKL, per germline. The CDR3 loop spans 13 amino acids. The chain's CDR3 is CASSPRSGNTIYF. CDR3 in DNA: TGCGCCAGCAGTCCGCGCTCTGGAAACACCATATATTTT.

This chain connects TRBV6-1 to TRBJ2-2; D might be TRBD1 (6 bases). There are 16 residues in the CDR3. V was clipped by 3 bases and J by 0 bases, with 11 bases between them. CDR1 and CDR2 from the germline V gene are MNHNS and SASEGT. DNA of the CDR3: TGTGCCAGCAGTGACCACGGACAGTCGAACACCGGGGAGCTGTTTTTT. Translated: CASSDHGQSNTGELFF.

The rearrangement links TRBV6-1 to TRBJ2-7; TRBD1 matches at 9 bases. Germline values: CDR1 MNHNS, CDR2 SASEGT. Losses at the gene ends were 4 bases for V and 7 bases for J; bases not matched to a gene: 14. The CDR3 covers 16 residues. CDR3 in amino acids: CASSATGTGLMREQYF. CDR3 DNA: TGTGCCAGCAGTGCCACCGGGACAGGGCTGATGAGGGAGCAGTACTTC.

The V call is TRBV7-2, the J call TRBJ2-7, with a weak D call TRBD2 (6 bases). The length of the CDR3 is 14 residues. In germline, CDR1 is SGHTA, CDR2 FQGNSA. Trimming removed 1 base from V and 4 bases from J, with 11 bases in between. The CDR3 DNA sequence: TGTGCCAGCAGCTTAGGCCGGGGGTTATACGAGCAGTACTTC. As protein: CASSLGRGLYEQYF.

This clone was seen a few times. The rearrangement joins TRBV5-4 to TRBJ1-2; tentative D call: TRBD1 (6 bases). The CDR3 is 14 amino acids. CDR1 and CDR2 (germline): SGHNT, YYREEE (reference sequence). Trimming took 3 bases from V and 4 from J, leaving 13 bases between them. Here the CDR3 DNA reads TGTGCCAGCAGCTCCCAACAGGGTGCCTATGGCTACACCTTC. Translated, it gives CASSSQQGAYGYTF.

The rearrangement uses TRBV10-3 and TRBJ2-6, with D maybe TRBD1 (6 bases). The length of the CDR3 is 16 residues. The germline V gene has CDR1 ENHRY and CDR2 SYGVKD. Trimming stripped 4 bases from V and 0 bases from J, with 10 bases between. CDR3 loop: CAISGTGHSGANVLTF. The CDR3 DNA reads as TGTGCCATCAGTGGTACAGGGCACTCTGGGGCCAACGTCCTGACTTTC.

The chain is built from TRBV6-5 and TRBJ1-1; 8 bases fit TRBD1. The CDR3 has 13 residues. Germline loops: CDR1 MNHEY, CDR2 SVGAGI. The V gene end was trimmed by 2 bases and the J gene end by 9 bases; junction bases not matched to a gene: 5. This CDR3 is CASSYGFRGQAFF. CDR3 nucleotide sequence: TGTGCCAGCAGTTACGGGTTCAGGGGGCAAGCTTTCTTT.

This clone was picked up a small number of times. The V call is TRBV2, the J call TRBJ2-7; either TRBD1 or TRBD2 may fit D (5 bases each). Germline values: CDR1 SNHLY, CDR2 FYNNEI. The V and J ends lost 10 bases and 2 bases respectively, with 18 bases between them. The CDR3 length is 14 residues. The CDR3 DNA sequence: TGTGCCACCCACAGAGACGTGGGGGCCTACGAGCAGTACTTC. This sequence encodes CATHRDVGAYEQYF.

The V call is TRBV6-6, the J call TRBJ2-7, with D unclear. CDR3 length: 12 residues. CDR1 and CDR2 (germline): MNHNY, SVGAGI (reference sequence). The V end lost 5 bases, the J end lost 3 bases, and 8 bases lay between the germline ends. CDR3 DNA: TGTGCCAGCAGTACCCCGCTCTACGAGCAGTACTTC. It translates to CASSTPLYEQYF.

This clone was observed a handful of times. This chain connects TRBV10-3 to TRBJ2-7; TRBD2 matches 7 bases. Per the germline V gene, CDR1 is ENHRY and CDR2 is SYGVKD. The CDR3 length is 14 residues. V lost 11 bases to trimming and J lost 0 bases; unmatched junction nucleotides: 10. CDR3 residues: CASTSASRSYEQYF. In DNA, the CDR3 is TGTGCCTCAACTAGCGCGAGCCGCTCCTACGAGCAGTACTTC.

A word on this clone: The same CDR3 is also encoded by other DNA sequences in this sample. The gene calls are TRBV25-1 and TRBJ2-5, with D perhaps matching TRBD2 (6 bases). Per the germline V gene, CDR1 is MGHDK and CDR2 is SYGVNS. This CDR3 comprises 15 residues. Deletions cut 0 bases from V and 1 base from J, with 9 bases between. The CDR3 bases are TGTGCCAGCAGTGAATATGGAGGGGCCCAAGAGACCCAGTACTTC. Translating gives CASSEYGGAQETQYF. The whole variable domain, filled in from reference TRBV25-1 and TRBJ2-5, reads EADIYQTPRYLVIGTGKKITLECSQTMGHDKMYWYQQDPGMELHLIHYSYGVNSTEKGDLSSESTVSRIRTEHFPLTLESARPSHTSQYLCASSEYGGAQETQYFGPGTRLLVL.

CDR3 sequence (DNA): TGTGCTAGTGGTTTTGCCGGGGAGGGGAGTACTGGAAACACCATATATTTT. This gives the protein CASGFAGEGSTGNTIYF. The rearrangement links TRBV12-5 to TRBJ1-3; tentatively, D is TRBD1 (5 bases). This CDR3 comprises 17 residues. Trimming took 3 bases from V and 2 from J, leaving 17 bases between them. CDR1 is LGHNT and CDR2 is FRNRAP in the germline V gene.

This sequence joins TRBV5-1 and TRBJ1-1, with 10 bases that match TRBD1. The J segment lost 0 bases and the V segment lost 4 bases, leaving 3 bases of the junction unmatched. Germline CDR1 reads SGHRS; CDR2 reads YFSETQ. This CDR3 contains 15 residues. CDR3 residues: CASSTGQGMNTEAFF. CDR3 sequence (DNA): TGCGCCAGCAGCACGGGACAGGGGATGAACACTGAAGCTTTCTTT. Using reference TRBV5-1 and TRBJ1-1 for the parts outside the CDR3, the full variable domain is KAGVTQTPRYLIKTRGQQVTLSCSPISGHRSVSWYQQTPGQGLQFLFEYFSETQRNKGNFPGRFSGRQFSNSRSEMNVSTLELGDSALYLCASSTGQGMNTEAFFGQGTRLTVV.

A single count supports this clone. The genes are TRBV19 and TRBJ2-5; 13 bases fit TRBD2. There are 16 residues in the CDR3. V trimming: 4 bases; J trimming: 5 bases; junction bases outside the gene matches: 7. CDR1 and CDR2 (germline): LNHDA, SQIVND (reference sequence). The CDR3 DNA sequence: TGTGCCAGTAGTAAGACTAGCGGGAGGCCAGAGGAGACCCAGTACTTC. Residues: CASSKTSGRPEETQYF.

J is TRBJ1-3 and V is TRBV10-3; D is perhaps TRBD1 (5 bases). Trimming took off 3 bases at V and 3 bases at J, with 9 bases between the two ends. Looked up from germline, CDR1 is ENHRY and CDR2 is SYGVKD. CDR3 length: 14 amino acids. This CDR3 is CAISDFRDGNTIYF. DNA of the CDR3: TGTGCCATCAGTGATTTCAGGGATGGAAACACCATATATTTT.